This TCR beta chain is from a study of T-cell memory formation after mild COVID-19. The wider study: Largely donor-specific sequence clusters came from two donors. Study observations and caveats: Prior to infection, memory already included some responding clones, suggesting cross-reactive memory joined. Clones from the second wave (peaking day 37) had unconfirmed SARS-CoV-2 specificity.

The CDR3 has 15 amino acids. From germline, CDR1 is SGDLS and CDR2 YYNGEE. V lost 3 bases and J lost 1, with 13 bases in between. 5'RACE primed at constant segments yielded TCR alpha and TCR beta cDNA libraries bearing sample barcodes and UMIs. TCRdb re-analysed the 5' RACE reads in MiXCR, keeping a single row per CDR3 protein. This sample yields over 120,000 distinct CDR3 sequences, of which 25% are seen a single time; less than 25% belongs to the top ten. This clonotype was seen more than once but under ten times. Its antigen is currently unknown. The chain employs TRBV9 and TRBJ2-5; tentatively, D is TRBD1 or TRBD2 (6 bases each). Sequencing used PBMCs or a T cell subset sorted from them (not recorded which). The receptor's source is an adult woman who had mild COVID-19 (a few samples of this study predate the infection). Cell type and time point are not known. The CDR3 coding sequence is TGTGCCAGCAGCGGAACGGGGGCCATCCAAGAGACCCAGTACTTC. It specifies CASSGTGAIQETQYF.